This TCR beta chain was captured in a study of T cell repertoires in cytomegalovirus infection. Study-wide context: Well-studied HLA-B-restricted epitopes and recently identified HLA-C-restricted epitopes of CMV were both used in the study. CMV infection together with matching HLA type was indicated by public TCR beta signatures. Whole-study findings and limits: Across the ex vivo response, the dominant clonotypes were HLA-C-restricted CMV-specific TCR beta clonotypes.

TCRdb itself ran the reads through MiXCR, one entry per CDR3 protein. This sample carries hundreds of thousands of distinct CDR3 sequences, around 35% of them seen once, and the ten largest clones take roughly 15%. The ends lost 6 bases at V and 1 base at J; junction bases unmatched: 4. CDR3 size: 14 residues. Germline V gene data show CDR1 as SQVTM and CDR2 as ANQGSEA. Only one count was recorded for this clonotype. The antigen is undetermined. The rearrangement uses TRBV29-1 and TRBJ2-4; 9 nucleotides line up with TRBD2. The receptor was isolated from a human donor in good health (CMV status not recorded). Some clones in this sample may be carry-over from other donors' samples. The source material was cultured PBMCs, sampled from culture after CMV antigen stimulation. In DNA, the CDR3 is TGCAGCGTCCGACTAGCGGATGCCAAAAACATTCAGTACTTC. Protein product: CSVRLADAKNIQYF.